Given below is one T cell receptor beta chain in context. V lost 3 bases, J lost 3 bases, and 11 bases lay in between. The CDR3 runs to 14 residues. Germline lookup yields CDR1 LNHDA and CDR2 SQIVND (reference sequence). The data originate from a study of CD8 T cells in Susac syndrome. RNA was extracted with the RNeasy kit, and a quantity of 0.5 to 1 ug was reverse transcribed using random hexamers. Multiplex PCR with immunoSEQ amplified the TCR beta CDR3 across 54 Vbeta and 13 Jbeta. TCRdb re-called the immunoSEQ multiplex PCR reads with MiXCR, one entry per CDR3 protein. The sample yields about 210,000 distinct CDR3 sequences, 94% seen once.

The rearrangement joins TRBV19 to TRBJ1-1; the D gene is possibly TRBD1 (6 bases). The specimen was CD4+ T cells from PBMCs. The receptor comes from a human donor with Susac syndrome. CDR3 loop: CASSMFAGDTEAFF. Here the CDR3 DNA reads TGTGCCAGTAGTATGTTTGCAGGGGACACTGAAGCTTTCTTT.